A single sample is the source of the 13 T cell receptor beta chains below, sequenced in a study of CD8+ T cells in alopecia areata. It was cDNA, reverse transcribed from extracted RNA, that served as the sequencing template. TCRdb's copy holds only in-frame clones and misses some; the assay was immunoSEQ multiplex PCR. Of almost 250,000 clones in the sample, about two thirds are singletons; the top ten hold more than 0.95%. The sample consisted of CD4+ T cells sorted from blood, taken at week 0. These receptors came from a human donor with alopecia areata.

The chain employs TRBV5-1 and TRBJ2-1; unclear D gene. Trimming removed 4 bases from V and 5 bases from J, with 7 bases in between. Per the germline V gene, CDR1 is SGHRS and CDR2 is YFSETQ. The CDR3 contains 12 residues. The CDR3, as DNA: TGCGCCAGCAGCCAGCAGGACAATGAGCAGTTCTTC. It codes for CASSQQDNEQFF.

The chain combines TRBV30 with TRBJ1-2, with a possible D match to TRBD1 (6 bases). The CDR3 spans 14 residues. Germline CDR1 and CDR2: GTSNPN and SVGIG (reference sequence). V lost 2 bases and J lost 7, with 17 bases in between. DNA of the CDR3: TGTGCCTGGAGTAAAAACAGGGAGTCTTCTGGCTACACCTTC. This translates into CAWSKNRESSGYTF.

The rearrangement links TRBV30 to TRBJ1-6; D is possibly TRBD1 (6 bases). The germline V and J ends were trimmed by 3 bases and 7 bases, with 13 bases remaining between them. The CDR3 has 14 residues. Germline values: CDR1 GTSNPN, CDR2 SVGIG (reference sequence). In DNA form, the CDR3 reads TGTGCCTGGAGATCACAGGGCTGGAATTCACCCCTCCACTTT. As protein: CAWRSQGWNSPLHF.

This chain links TRBV30 with TRBJ1-4; D not resolved. In germline, CDR1 is GTSNPN, CDR2 SVGIG (reference sequence). V lost 2 bases, J lost 4 bases, and 14 bases lay in between. The CDR3 sequence is 15 residues long. CDR3 region: CAWSTRGMGNEKLFF. The CDR3 DNA is TGTGCCTGGAGTACCCGAGGAATGGGTAATGAAAAACTGTTTTTT.

This clone was counted a few times. The chain recombines TRBV10-3 with TRBJ2-6; maybe TRBD2 (6 bases). V shed 4 bases and J shed 3 bases, with 16 bases lying between them. This CDR3 comprises 17 residues. Germline assignment: CDR1 ENHRY and CDR2 SYGVKD. The CDR3 sequence: CAISGEQEGHGANVLTF. Here the CDR3 DNA reads TGTGCCATCAGTGGGGAACAGGAGGGGCATGGGGCCAACGTCCTGACTTTC.

This rearrangement joins TRBV29-1 to TRBJ1-2; D is perhaps TRBD1 (6 bases). Germline assignment: CDR1 SQVTM and CDR2 ANQGSEA. Trimming removed 6 bases at V and 4 bases at J, with 12 bases between. The CDR3 consists of 12 residues. The CDR3 is CSVEQGRYGYTF. CDR3 nucleotides: TGCAGCGTAGAACAGGGTCGCTATGGCTACACCTTC. The full variable domain, rest sourced from reference TRBV29-1 and TRBJ1-2, is SAVISQKPSRDICQRGTSLTIQCQVDSQVTMMFWYRQQPGQSLTLIATANQGSEATYESGFVIDKFPISRPNLTFSTLTVSNMSPEDSSIYLCSVEQGRYGYTFGSGTRLTVV.

The J gene is TRBJ2-7, the V gene TRBV4-2; the D is unclear. Germline V gives CDR1 LGHNA, CDR2 YNFKEQ. Trimming stripped 2 bases from V and 7 bases from J, with 15 bases between. CDR3 length: 14 amino acids. The DNA of the CDR3 is TGTGCCAGCAGCCAACGGGCCCTAATCGGGGAGCAGTACTTC. It translates to CASSQRALIGEQYF.

The chain combines TRBV4-1 with TRBJ1-6; perhaps TRBD1 as D (6 bases). Trimming cost V 4 bases and J 8 bases, with 21 bases left between them. Germline assignment: CDR1 MGHRA and CDR2 YSYEKL. This CDR3 is built from 17 residues. The CDR3 here is CASSRDPRDTWYSPLHF. The CDR3 DNA reads as TGCGCCAGCAGCCGCGACCCACGGGACACATGGTATTCACCCCTCCACTTT.

Comment on this clone: Other DNA sequences in the sample encode the same CDR3. V and J are TRBV30 and TRBJ1-1; D not certain. The V gene's germline CDR1 is GTSNPN and CDR2 SVGIG (reference sequence). Between the trimmed V and J ends, which lost 0 bases and 10 bases, there was a span of 6 bases. The CDR3 length is 10 residues. The CDR3 region is CAWSVGRAFF. CDR3 coding DNA: TGTGCCTGGAGTGTTGGCAGAGCTTTCTTT.

The chain has TRBV30 and TRBJ2-7, with unresolved D. The V gene's germline CDR1 is GTSNPN and CDR2 SVGIG (reference sequence). This CDR3 is built from 11 residues. V shed 7 bases and J shed 1 base, with 8 bases lying between them. Here the CDR3 reads CAFSDSYEQYF. The CDR3 nucleotides read TGTGCCTTCAGTGATTCCTACGAGCAGTACTTC.

V and J are TRBV7-2 and TRBJ2-6, with 7 bases fitting TRBD1. J gave up 0 bases and V 5 bases, and 4 bases lay outside the gene matches. The CDR3 has 16 residues. The germline V gene encodes CDR1 SGHTA and CDR2 FQGNSA. The CDR3 region is CASSRDSTSGANVLTF. In DNA form, the CDR3 reads TGTGCCAGCAGCCGGGACAGCACCTCTGGGGCCAACGTCCTGACTTTC.

This chain uses TRBV25-1 with TRBJ2-7, with D hard to call. Germline V gene data show CDR1 as MGHDK and CDR2 as SYGVNS. Trimming pared 3 bases from V and 6 bases from J, leaving 18 bases between. The CDR3 runs to 15 residues. The chain's CDR3 is CASSDTPGPGPEQYF. CDR3 bases: TGTGCCAGCAGTGACACACCGGGTCCCGGGCCCGAGCAGTACTTC.

The chain recombines TRBV4-1 with TRBJ2-3; 10 nucleotides match TRBD2. This CDR3 has 16 amino acids. The germline V gene has CDR1 MGHRA and CDR2 YSYEKL. With V trimmed by 1 base and J by 8 bases, 9 bases remained unmatched. In DNA, the CDR3 is TGCGCCAGCAGCCAAGTGGCTAGCGGGGGTGTCGGTACGCAGTATTTT. As protein: CASSQVASGGVGTQYF.